This passage covers 12 T cell receptor beta chains from one sample sequenced in a study of T cell changes during pregnancy in multiple sclerosis. Some clones are missing from TCRdb's copy, which holds only in-frame ones; the method was immunoSEQ multiplex PCR. The sample consists of some 110,000 clones, about 90% of them appearing once. Sample: peripheral blood, taken in the third trimester of pregnancy. Receptors originate from a female donor with multiple sclerosis, enrolled in a pregnancy study.

This chain joins TRBV19 and TRBJ2-1, with 8 bases lining up with TRBD2. The V gene's germline CDR1 is LNHDA and CDR2 SQIVND (reference sequence). The CDR3 has 18 amino acids. The V segment lost 1 base and the J segment 0 bases; nucleotides outside the gene matches: 8. In nucleotides, the CDR3 is TGTGCCAGTAGTATAGGTCTGAGACTAGCGAGCTCCTACAATGAGCAGTTCTTC. Protein: CASSIGLRLASSYNEQFF.

This rearrangement joins TRBV6-5 to TRBJ2-1, with D possibly matching TRBD1 (5 bases). Germline CDR1 is MNHEY and CDR2 is SVGAGI. The CDR3 sequence is 13 residues long. V was pared by 5 bases and J by 4 bases, with 9 bases between. This chain's CDR3 is CASSPQGYNEQFF. CDR3 bases: TGTGCCAGCAGTCCTCAGGGTTACAATGAGCAGTTCTTC.

V usage is TRBV5-4 and J usage is TRBJ1-2; possibly TRBD1 for D (5 bases). Germline loops: CDR1 SGHNT, CDR2 YYREEE (reference sequence). There are 15 residues in the CDR3. Trimming took 0 bases from V and 0 from J, leaving 9 bases between them. The DNA of the CDR3 is TGTGCCAGCAGCTTGGGGACACTTTCTAACTATGGCTACACCTTC. Amino acids: CASSLGTLSNYGYTF.

The chain couples TRBV7-2 to TRBJ2-3; perhaps TRBD2 as D (5 bases). The germline gives CDR1 SGHTA, CDR2 FQGNSA. Trimming took off 1 base at V and 2 bases at J, with 10 bases between the two ends. The CDR3 runs 15 residues. CDR3 sequence: CASSLGAGYTDTQYF. Here the CDR3 DNA reads TGTGCCAGCAGCTTAGGTGCGGGCTACACAGATACGCAGTATTTT.

The J gene is TRBJ2-2, the V gene TRBV5-1, with a tentative D call TRBD1 (5 bases). The CDR3 totals 16 residues. Germline V gives CDR1 SGHRS, CDR2 YFSETQ. Trimming left V 0 bases short and J 2 bases short, with 11 bases between. The CDR3 is CASSLAAGINTGELFF. In nucleotides, the CDR3 is TGCGCCAGCAGCTTGGCGGCAGGGATCAACACCGGGGAGCTGTTTTTT.

The V gene is TRBV7-8, the J gene TRBJ2-5; TRBD1 agrees at 9 bases. The CDR3 sequence is 16 residues long. J was trimmed by 5 bases and V by 5 bases; bases with no gene match: 12. Germline V gene lookup returns CDR1 SGHVS and CDR2 FQNEAQ. The CDR3 spells CASSRLRTGVGETQYF. In nucleotides, the CDR3 is TGTGCCAGCAGCCGGTTAAGGACAGGGGTTGGGGAGACCCAGTACTTC.

The gene calls are TRBV18 and TRBJ1-5; no clear D. V shed 2 bases and J shed 6 bases, with 11 bases lying between them. This CDR3 spans 14 amino acids. CDR1 and CDR2 from the germline V gene are KGHSH and LQKENI. The CDR3 bases are TGTGCCAGCTCACCAGCGGCGTTTGGTCAGCCCCAGCATTTT. This encodes CASSPAAFGQPQHF.

The chain links TRBV27 to TRBJ1-2, with TRBD1 matching over 9 bases. J lost 4 bases, V lost 2 bases, and 11 bases had no gene match. The germline V gene has CDR1 MNHEY and CDR2 SMNVEV (reference sequence). There are 17 residues in the CDR3. The CDR3 spells CASSLGVAGTGIYGYTF. In DNA form, the CDR3 reads TGTGCCAGCAGTTTAGGGGTCGCCGGGACAGGGATCTATGGCTACACCTTC.

The chain uses TRBV19 and TRBJ1-5, with D possibly being TRBD1 (5 bases). The V gene lost 3 bases and the J gene lost 9 bases, with 9 bases spanning the gap. The CDR3 runs 12 residues. The V gene's germline CDR1 is LNHDA and CDR2 SQIVND (reference sequence). Here the CDR3 DNA reads TGTGCCAGTAGTATGAGAGACAGGCCCCAGCATTTT. Residues: CASSMRDRPQHF.

About this clone itself: This sample includes further DNA sequences coding for the same CDR3. The chain couples TRBV14 to TRBJ1-1; 8 bases align to TRBD1. There are 15 residues in the CDR3. Germline V lookup: CDR1 SGHDN, CDR2 FVKESK. Trimming removed 4 bases from V and 1 base from J; junction bases left unmatched: 5. The CDR3 DNA reads as TGTGCCAGCAGCCTCCGGACAGGGAGGAACACTGAAGCTTTCTTT. It yields the protein CASSLRTGRNTEAFF.

This chain connects TRBV14 to TRBJ1-3, with TRBD1 matching 9 bases. This CDR3 region has 16 residues. After removal of 4 bases from V and 3 bases from J, the junction contained 7 bases not matched to a gene. Germline loops: CDR1 SGHDN, CDR2 FVKESK. The CDR3 DNA follows: TGTGCCAGCAGCCCCGCGGGACAGGGAGGTGGAAACACCATATATTTT. This sequence encodes CASSPAGQGGGNTIYF.

The chain recombines TRBV4-2 with TRBJ2-7; TRBD1 agrees at 11 bases. Germline-derived CDR1 and CDR2 are LGHNA and YNFKEQ. The CDR3 runs 15 residues. The ends lost 1 base at V and 3 bases at J; junction bases unmatched: 2. The CDR3: CASSQGTGGYYEQYF. As DNA, the CDR3 is TGTGCCAGCAGCCAAGGGACAGGGGGCTACTACGAGCAGTACTTC.